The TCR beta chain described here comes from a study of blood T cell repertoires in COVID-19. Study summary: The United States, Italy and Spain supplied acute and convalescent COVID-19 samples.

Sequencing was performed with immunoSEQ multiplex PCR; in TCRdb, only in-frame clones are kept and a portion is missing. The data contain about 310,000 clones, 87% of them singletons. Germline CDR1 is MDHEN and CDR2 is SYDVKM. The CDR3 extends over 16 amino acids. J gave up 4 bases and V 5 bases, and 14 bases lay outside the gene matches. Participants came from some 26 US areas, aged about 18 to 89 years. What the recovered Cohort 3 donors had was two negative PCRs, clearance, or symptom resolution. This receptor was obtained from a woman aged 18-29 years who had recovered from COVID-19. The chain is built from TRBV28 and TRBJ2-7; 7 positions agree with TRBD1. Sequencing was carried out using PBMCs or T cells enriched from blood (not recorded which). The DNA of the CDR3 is TGTGCCAGCAGTCCCCAGATAGGACAGGTGAAATACGAGCAGTACTTC. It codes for CASSPQIGQVKYEQYF. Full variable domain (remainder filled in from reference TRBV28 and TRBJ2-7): DVKVTQSSRYLVKRTGEKVFLECVQDMDHENMFWYRQDPGLGLRLIYFSYDVKMKEKGDIPEGYSVSREKKERFSLILESASTNQTSMYLCASSPQIGQVKYEQYFGPGTRLTVT.